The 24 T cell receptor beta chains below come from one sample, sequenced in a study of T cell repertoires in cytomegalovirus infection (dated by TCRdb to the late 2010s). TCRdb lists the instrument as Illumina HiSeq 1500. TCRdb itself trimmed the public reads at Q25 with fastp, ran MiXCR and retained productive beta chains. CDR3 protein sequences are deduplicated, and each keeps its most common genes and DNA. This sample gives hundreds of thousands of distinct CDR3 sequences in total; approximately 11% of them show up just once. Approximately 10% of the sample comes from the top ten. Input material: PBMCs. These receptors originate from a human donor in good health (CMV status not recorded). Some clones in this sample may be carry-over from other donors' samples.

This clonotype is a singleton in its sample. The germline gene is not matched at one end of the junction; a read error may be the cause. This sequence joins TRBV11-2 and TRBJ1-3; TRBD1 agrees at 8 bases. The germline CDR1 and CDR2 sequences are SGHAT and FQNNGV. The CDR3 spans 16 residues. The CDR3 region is CASSSFQGATGKTIYF. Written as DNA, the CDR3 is TGTGCCAGCAGCTCATTCCAGGGGGCGACTGGAAAAACCATATATTTT. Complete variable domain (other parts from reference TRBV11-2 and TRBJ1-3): EAGVAQSPRYKIIEKRQSVAFWCNPISGHATLYWYQQILGQGPKLLIQFQNNGVVDDSQLPKDRFSAERLKGVDSTLKIQPAKLEDSAVYLCASSSFQGATGKTIYFGEGSWLTVV.

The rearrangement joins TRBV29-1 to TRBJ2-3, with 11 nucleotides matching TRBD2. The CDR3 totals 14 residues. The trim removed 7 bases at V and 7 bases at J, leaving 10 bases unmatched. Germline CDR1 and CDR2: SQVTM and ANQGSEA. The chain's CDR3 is CSAIPGTSGNTQYF. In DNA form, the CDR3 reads TGCAGCGCTATACCCGGGACTAGCGGAAATACGCAGTATTTT.

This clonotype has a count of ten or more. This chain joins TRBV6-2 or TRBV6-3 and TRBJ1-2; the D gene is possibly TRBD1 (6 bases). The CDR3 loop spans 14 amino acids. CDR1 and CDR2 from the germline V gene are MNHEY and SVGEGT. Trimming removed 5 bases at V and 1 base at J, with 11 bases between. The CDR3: CASSRTAHNYGYTF. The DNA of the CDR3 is TGTGCCAGCAGTAGGACAGCTCATAACTATGGCTACACCTTC.

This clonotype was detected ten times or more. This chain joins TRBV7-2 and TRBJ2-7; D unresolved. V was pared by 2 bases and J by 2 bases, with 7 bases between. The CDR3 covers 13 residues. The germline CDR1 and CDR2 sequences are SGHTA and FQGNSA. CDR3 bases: TGTGCCAGCAGCTTATATGAGACCTACGAGCAGTACTTC. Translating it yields CASSLYETYEQYF.

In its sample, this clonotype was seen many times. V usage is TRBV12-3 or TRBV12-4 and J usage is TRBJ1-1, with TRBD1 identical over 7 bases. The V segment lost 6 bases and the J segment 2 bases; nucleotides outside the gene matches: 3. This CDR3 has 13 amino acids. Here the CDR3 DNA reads TGTGCCAGCAGCCGGGACAGCAACACTGAAGCTTTCTTT. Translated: CASSRDSNTEAFF.

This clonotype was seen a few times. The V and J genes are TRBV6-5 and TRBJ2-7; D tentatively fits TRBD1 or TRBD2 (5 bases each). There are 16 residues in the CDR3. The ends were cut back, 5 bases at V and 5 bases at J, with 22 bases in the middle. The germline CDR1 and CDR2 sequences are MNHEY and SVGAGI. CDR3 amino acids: CASSRGSTTLSDEQYF. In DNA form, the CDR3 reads TGTGCCAGCAGTCGGGGCAGCACGACCCTTTCGGACGAGCAGTACTTC.

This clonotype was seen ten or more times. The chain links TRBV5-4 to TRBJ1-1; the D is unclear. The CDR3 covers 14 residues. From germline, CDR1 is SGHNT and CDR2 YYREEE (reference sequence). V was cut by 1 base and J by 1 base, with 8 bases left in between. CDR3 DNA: TGTGCCAGCAGCTTGTCACAGAGGAACACTGAAGCTTTCTTT. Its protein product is CASSLSQRNTEAFF.

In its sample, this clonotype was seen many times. The CDR3 reads CASSRDRASLLLVGTDTQYF. The CDR3 nucleotides are TGTGCCAGCAGCCGGGACCGGGCCTCCCTGCTTCTCGTCGGCACAGATACGCAGTATTTT. This chain links TRBV5-5 with TRBJ2-3; possibly TRBD1 or TRBD2 for D (5 bases each). Germline CDR1 and CDR2: SGHKS and YYEKEE (reference sequence). This CDR3 has 20 residues. Trimming pared 4 bases from V and 1 base from J, leaving 28 bases between.

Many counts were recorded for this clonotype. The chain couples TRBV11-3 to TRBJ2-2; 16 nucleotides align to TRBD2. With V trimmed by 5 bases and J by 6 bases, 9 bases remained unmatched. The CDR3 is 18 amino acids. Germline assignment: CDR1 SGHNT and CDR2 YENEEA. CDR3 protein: CASSPGTSGRALSGELFF. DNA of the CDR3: TGTGCCAGCAGCCCCGGGACTAGCGGGAGGGCCCTCTCCGGGGAGCTGTTTTTT.

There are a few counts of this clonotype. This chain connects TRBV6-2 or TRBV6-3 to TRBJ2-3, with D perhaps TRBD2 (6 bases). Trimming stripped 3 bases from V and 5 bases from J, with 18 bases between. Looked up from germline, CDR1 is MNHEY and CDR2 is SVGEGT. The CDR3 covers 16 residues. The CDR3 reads CASSYRRVGGQDTQYF. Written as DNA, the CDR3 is TGTGCCAGCAGTTATCGTCGTGTCGGGGGTCAAGATACGCAGTATTTT.

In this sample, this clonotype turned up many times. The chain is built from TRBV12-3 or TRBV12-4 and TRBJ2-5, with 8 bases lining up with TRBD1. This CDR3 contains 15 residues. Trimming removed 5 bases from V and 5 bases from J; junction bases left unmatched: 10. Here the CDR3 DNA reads TGTGCCAGCAGTGCCCAAACAGGGGGATTTGAGACCCAGTACTTC. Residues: CASSAQTGGFETQYF.

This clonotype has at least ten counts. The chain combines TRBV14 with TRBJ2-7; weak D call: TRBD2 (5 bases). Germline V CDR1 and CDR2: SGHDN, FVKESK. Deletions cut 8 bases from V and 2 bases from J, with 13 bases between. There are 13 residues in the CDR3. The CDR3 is CASRPGGTYEQYF. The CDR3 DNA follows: TGTGCCAGCCGTCCCGGAGGCACCTACGAGCAGTACTTC. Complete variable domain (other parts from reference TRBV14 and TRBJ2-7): EAGVTQFPSHSVIEKGQTVTLRCDPISGHDNLYWYRRVMGKEIKFLLHFVKESKQDESGMPNNRFLAERTGGTYSTLKVQPAELEDSGVYFCASRPGGTYEQYFGPGTRLTVT.

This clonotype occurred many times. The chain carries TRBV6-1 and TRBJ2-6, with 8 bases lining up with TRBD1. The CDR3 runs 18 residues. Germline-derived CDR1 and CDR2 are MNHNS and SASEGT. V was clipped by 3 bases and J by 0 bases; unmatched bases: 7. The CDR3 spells CASSDGQGAFSGANVLTF. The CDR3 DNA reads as TGTGCCAGCAGTGACGGACAGGGAGCCTTCTCTGGGGCCAACGTCCTGACTTTC.

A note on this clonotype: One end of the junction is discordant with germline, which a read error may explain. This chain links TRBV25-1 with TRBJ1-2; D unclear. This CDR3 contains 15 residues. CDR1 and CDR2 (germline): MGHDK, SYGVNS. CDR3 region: CASSEYGSGNFGYTF. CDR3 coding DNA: TGTGCCAGCAGTGAATACGGCTCGGGGAACTTTGGCTACACCTTC.

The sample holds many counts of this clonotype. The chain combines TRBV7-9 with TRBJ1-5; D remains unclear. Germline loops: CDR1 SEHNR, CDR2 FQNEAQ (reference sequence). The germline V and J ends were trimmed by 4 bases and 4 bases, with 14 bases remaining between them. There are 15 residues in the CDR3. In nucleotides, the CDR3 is TGTGCCAGCAGCTACGGGGATACCCCAAATCAGCCCCAGCATTTT. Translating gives CASSYGDTPNQPQHF.

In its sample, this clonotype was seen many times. The CDR3 coding sequence is TGCAGTGCTAGAGATCTCCAGTCTAGCAAAGAGACCCAGTACTTC. As protein: CSARDLQSSKETQYF. The V and J genes are TRBV20-1 and TRBJ2-5, with D perhaps matching TRBD2 (5 bases). This CDR3 spans 15 amino acids. Germline CDR1 reads DFQATT; CDR2 reads SNEGSKA (reference sequence). V shed 0 bases and J shed 3 bases, with 14 bases lying between them.

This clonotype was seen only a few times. The CDR3 here is CASSPKEGRPRNQPQHF. The CDR3 region has the DNA TGTGCCAGCAGTCCAAAAGAGGGGAGACCGCGCAATCAGCCCCAGCATTTT. This chain links TRBV12-3 or TRBV12-4 with TRBJ1-5, with D possibly matching TRBD1 (5 bases). The CDR3 covers 17 residues. The V end lost 5 bases, the J end lost 2 bases, and 19 bases lay between the germline ends.

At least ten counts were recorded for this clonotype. CDR3 sequence: CAIRRTQGTDTQYF. In nucleotides, the CDR3 is TGTGCCATCAGGAGGACCCAGGGAACCGATACGCAGTATTTT. The V call is TRBV10-3, the J call TRBJ2-3; maybe TRBD1 (5 bases). This CDR3 has 14 residues. V was cut by 6 bases and J by 6 bases, with 16 bases left in between. The germline CDR1 and CDR2 sequences are ENHRY and SYGVKD.

CDR3 bases: TGTGCCAGCAGCAGTGACAGGTTGCATAATTCACCCCTCCACTTT. This gives the protein CASSSDRLHNSPLHF. The V gene is TRBV14, the J gene TRBJ1-6; TRBD1 is a possible D gene (6 bases). Germline V CDR1 and CDR2: SGHDN, FVKESK. Trimming cost V 5 bases and J 5 bases, with 13 bases left between them. The CDR3 sequence is 15 residues long.

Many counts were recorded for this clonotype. The CDR3 nucleotides read TGTGCCAGCAGTGATGACAGGGGATTCGGTGGCTACACCTTC. Its protein product is CASSDDRGFGGYTF. V gene TRBV12-3 or TRBV12-4 combines with J gene TRBJ1-2; 8 bases are a match to TRBD1. Trimming cost V 5 bases and J 7 bases; bases outside gene matches: 9. The CDR3 length is 14 residues.

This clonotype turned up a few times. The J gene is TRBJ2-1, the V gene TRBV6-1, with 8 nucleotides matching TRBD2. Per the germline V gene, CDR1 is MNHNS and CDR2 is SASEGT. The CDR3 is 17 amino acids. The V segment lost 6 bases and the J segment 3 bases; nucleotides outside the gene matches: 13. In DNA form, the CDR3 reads TGTGCCAGCAGCCTCCGGGAGGGCGCCCTGGACTACAATGAGCAGTTCTTC. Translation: CASSLREGALDYNEQFF.

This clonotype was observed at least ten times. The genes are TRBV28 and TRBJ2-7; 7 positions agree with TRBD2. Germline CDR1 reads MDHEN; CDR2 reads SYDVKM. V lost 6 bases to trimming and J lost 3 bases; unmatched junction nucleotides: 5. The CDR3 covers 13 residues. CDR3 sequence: CASRGGGYYEQYF. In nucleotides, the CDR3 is TGTGCCAGCAGAGGCGGGGGATACTACGAGCAGTACTTC.

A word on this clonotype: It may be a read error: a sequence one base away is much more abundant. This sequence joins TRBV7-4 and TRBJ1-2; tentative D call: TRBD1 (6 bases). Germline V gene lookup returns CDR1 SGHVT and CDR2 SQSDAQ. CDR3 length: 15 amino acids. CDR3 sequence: CANSLPWTANYGYTF. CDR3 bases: TGTGCCAACAGCTTACCGTGGACAGCTAACTATGGCTACACCTTC.

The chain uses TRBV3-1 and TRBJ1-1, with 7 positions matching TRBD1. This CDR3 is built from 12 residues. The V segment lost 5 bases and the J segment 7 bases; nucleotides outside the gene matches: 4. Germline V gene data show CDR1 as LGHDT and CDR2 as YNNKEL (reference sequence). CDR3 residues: CASSVGTVEAFF. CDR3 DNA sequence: TGTGCCAGCAGCGTAGGGACAGTTGAAGCTTTCTTT.